One and the same sample provided the 28 T cell receptor beta chains below, sequenced in a study of blood T cell repertoires in COVID-19. TCRdb's copy holds only in-frame clones and misses some; the assay was immunoSEQ multiplex PCR. The sample has 100,000 to 150,000 clones, about 82% seen once. The sample comprised peripheral blood. The receptors derive from a man aged 55 to 70 with active or convalescent COVID-19.

The gene calls are TRBV2 and TRBJ2-6; tentative D call: TRBD2 (5 bases). Trimming left V 5 bases short and J 0 bases short, with 11 bases between. The CDR3 spans 16 residues. Germline V gene lookup returns CDR1 SNHLY and CDR2 FYNNEI. In nucleotides, the CDR3 is TGTGCCAGCAGTAGGGAGAGATCCTCTGGGGCCAACGTCCTGACTTTC. Its protein product is CASSRERSSGANVLTF.

The V gene is TRBV11-2, the J gene TRBJ1-4, with D perhaps matching TRBD1 (5 bases). Germline V lookup: CDR1 SGHAT, CDR2 FQNNGV. CDR3 length equals 15 residues. Trimming removed 2 bases at V and 4 bases at J, with 11 bases between. The CDR3 DNA sequence: TGTGCCAGCAGCTTACTTGGGGGGTATAATGAAAAACTGTTTTTT. Translated: CASSLLGGYNEKLFF.

This chain connects TRBV7-9 to TRBJ2-2; 8 nucleotides agree with TRBD2. This CDR3 comprises 17 residues. Germline CDR1 is SEHNR and CDR2 is FQNEAQ (reference sequence). V was pared by 8 bases and J by 1 base, with 12 bases of the junction left unmatched. The CDR3 DNA is TGTGCCAGCCCTGCAGCGGGAGCACCCATGAACACCGGGGAGCTGTTTTTT. Its protein is CASPAAGAPMNTGELFF.

The chain has TRBV30 and TRBJ2-7; D is possibly TRBD1 (5 bases). Deletions cut 2 bases from V and 4 bases from J, with 12 bases between. The CDR3 contains 13 residues. Looked up from germline, CDR1 is GTSNPN and CDR2 is SVGIG (reference sequence). Here the CDR3 DNA reads TGTGCCTGGAGTCCGACAGAGTATTACGAGCAGTACTTC. Its protein is CAWSPTEYYEQYF.

This chain links TRBV7-2 with TRBJ2-1; no reliable D call. CDR1 and CDR2 from the germline V gene are SGHTA and FQGNSA. Trimming removed 7 bases from V and 1 base from J, with 8 bases in between. This CDR3 comprises 13 residues. The DNA of the CDR3 is TGTGCCAGCACCTTCATGTCCTACAATGAGCAGTTCTTC. It encodes CASTFMSYNEQFF.

The J gene is TRBJ2-3, the V gene TRBV28, with D possibly TRBD2 on 6 matching bases. This CDR3 has 19 amino acids. V was trimmed by 3 bases and J by 1 base, leaving 23 bases between them. CDR1 is MDHEN, CDR2 SYDVKM, per germline. CDR3 sequence: CASSFVVGGRRVGTDTQYF. Written as DNA, the CDR3 is TGTGCCAGCAGTTTTGTCGTGGGGGGTCGCAGGGTGGGCACAGATACGCAGTATTTT. The whole variable domain, remainder taken from reference TRBV28 and TRBJ2-3, is DVKVTQSSRYLVKRTGEKVFLECVQDMDHENMFWYRQDPGLGLRLIYFSYDVKMKEKGDIPEGYSVSREKKERFSLILESASTNQTSMYLCASSFVVGGRRVGTDTQYFGPGTRLTVL.

This chain uses TRBV11-3 with TRBJ2-3; possible D gene TRBD2, 5 bases. This CDR3 has 15 amino acids. Germline CDR1 and CDR2: SGHNT and YENEEA. Trimming pared 6 bases from V and 0 bases from J, leaving 13 bases between. CDR3 nucleotide sequence: TGTGCCAGCAGTATGAGGGCACAAAGCACAGATACGCAGTATTTT. It yields the protein CASSMRAQSTDTQYF.

This clone has just a few counts. The chain recombines TRBV18 with TRBJ2-7; 7 bases line up with TRBD1. V dropped 5 bases and J dropped 0; count of bases not matched to a gene: 4. Germline assignment: CDR1 KGHSH and CDR2 LQKENI. This CDR3 has 14 residues. CDR3 in amino acids: CASSSTGVSYEQYF. DNA for the CDR3: TGTGCCAGCTCATCAACAGGGGTCTCCTACGAGCAGTACTTC.

V is TRBV4-3 and J is TRBJ1-2; 10 bases are a match to TRBD1. Germline V gene sequence: CDR1 LGHNA, CDR2 YSLEER. The CDR3 runs 17 residues. The V segment lost 0 bases and the J segment 2 bases; nucleotides outside the gene matches: 6. The CDR3 loop reads CASSQDSRTGGNYGYTF. DNA for the CDR3: TGCGCCAGCAGCCAAGATTCACGGACAGGGGGAAACTATGGCTACACCTTC.

This clone was seen only once. V and J are TRBV6-5 and TRBJ2-3; 7 nucleotides line up with TRBD2. Per the germline V gene, CDR1 is MNHEY and CDR2 is SVGAGI. The CDR3 contains 12 residues. V shed 10 bases, J shed 2 bases, and the junction held 3 bases outside the gene matches. The chain's CDR3 is CAIRDYTDTQYF. CDR3 coding DNA: TGTGCCATCAGGGACTACACAGATACGCAGTATTTT.

The rearrangement links TRBV5-4 to TRBJ2-5; TRBD2 matches 7 bases. Germline CDR1 is SGHNT and CDR2 is YYREEE (reference sequence). The CDR3 runs 17 residues. Trimming cost V 0 bases and J 4 bases; bases outside gene matches: 12. The CDR3 region is CASSLEGRGSIGETQYF. DNA for the CDR3: TGTGCCAGCAGCTTGGAGGGTCGCGGGAGTATCGGAGAGACCCAGTACTTC. The whole variable domain, remainder taken from reference TRBV5-4 and TRBJ2-5, is ETGVTQSPTHLIKTRGQQVTLRCSSQSGHNTVSWYQQALGQGPQFIFQYYREEENGRGNFPPRFSGLQFPNYSSELNVNALELDDSALYLCASSLEGRGSIGETQYFGPGTRLLVL.

The CDR3 protein is CASSSGGTSIYNEQFF. Here the CDR3 DNA reads TGCGCCAGCAGCTCCGGCGGGACTAGTATCTACAATGAGCAGTTCTTC. The chain links TRBV5-1 to TRBJ2-1, with TRBD2 identical over 8 bases. Germline loops: CDR1 SGHRS, CDR2 YFSETQ. V trimming: 3 bases; J trimming: 3 bases; junction bases outside the gene matches: 8. The CDR3 runs to 16 residues.

The gene calls are TRBV30 and TRBJ2-4, with TRBD2 as a possible D gene (6 bases). The CDR3 is 13 residues long. Trimming pared 7 bases from V and 5 bases from J, leaving 15 bases between. Germline lookup yields CDR1 GTSNPN and CDR2 SVGIG (reference sequence). The CDR3 coding sequence is TGTGCCTCTACTAGGGGCGGGGAAAACATTCAGTACTTC. It encodes CASTRGGENIQYF.

The chain couples TRBV25-1 to TRBJ2-1, with TRBD1 identical over 9 bases. CDR1 is MGHDK and CDR2 is SYGVNS in the germline V gene. The CDR3 has 13 amino acids. The V and J ends lost 6 bases and 6 bases, in that order; junction bases with no gene match: 3. The CDR3 DNA reads as TGTGCCAGCAGCCGGGACAGGGTCAATGAGCAGTTCTTC. Residues: CASSRDRVNEQFF.

The J gene is TRBJ2-1, the V gene TRBV5-1, with 9 bases that match TRBD2. Trimming took 4 bases from V and 7 from J; bases not matched to a gene: 3. Looked up from germline, CDR1 is SGHRS and CDR2 is YFSETQ. The CDR3 is made up of 13 amino acids. CDR3 amino acids: CASSLTSGNEQFF. As DNA, the CDR3 is TGCGCCAGCAGCCTGACTAGCGGTAATGAGCAGTTCTTC. The full variable domain, with the rest looked up from reference TRBV5-1 and TRBJ2-1, is KAGVTQTPRYLIKTRGQQVTLSCSPISGHRSVSWYQQTPGQGLQFLFEYFSETQRNKGNFPGRFSGRQFSNSRSEMNVSTLELGDSALYLCASSLTSGNEQFFGPGTRLTVL.

There are a few counts of this clone. This chain connects TRBV30 to TRBJ1-1; TRBD1 matches at 11 bases. The CDR3 extends over 14 amino acids. Germline CDR1 is GTSNPN and CDR2 is SVGIG (reference sequence). The trim removed 4 bases at V and 4 bases at J, leaving 5 bases unmatched. The CDR3 nucleotides read TGTGCCTGGAAGTATGGGACAGGGGGCACTGAAGCTTTCTTT. Protein product: CAWKYGTGGTEAFF.

The J gene is TRBJ2-7, the V gene TRBV7-9; tentatively, D is TRBD2 (5 bases). The CDR3 consists of 13 residues. Trimming cost V 7 bases and J 2 bases, with 12 bases left between them. The germline V gene encodes CDR1 SEHNR and CDR2 FQNEAQ (reference sequence). CDR3 region: CASTAGATYEQYF. CDR3 sequence (DNA): TGTGCCAGCACTGCGGGCGCTACCTACGAGCAGTACTTC.

The genes are TRBV2 and TRBJ1-1; D gene uncertain. Looked up from germline, CDR1 is SNHLY and CDR2 is FYNNEI. Deletions cut 7 bases from V and 6 bases from J, with 21 bases between. The CDR3 runs to 15 residues. The CDR3 sequence is CASNPNPNLPAEAFF. In DNA form, the CDR3 reads TGTGCCAGCAACCCGAACCCGAACCTACCCGCTGAAGCTTTCTTT.

About this clone itself: One end of the junction is discordant with germline, which a read error may explain. The CDR3 loop reads CASRLGQGQTQYF. As DNA, the CDR3 is TGTGCCAGCAGGTTAGGCCAGGGGCAGACCCAGTACTTC. V gene TRBV13 combines with J gene TRBJ2-5; D possibly corresponds to TRBD1 (6 bases). Germline-derived CDR1 and CDR2 are PRHDT and FYEKMQ (reference sequence). The CDR3 covers 13 residues.

The gene calls are TRBV4-3 and TRBJ1-1; D gene unclear. CDR1 is LGHNA and CDR2 is YSLEER in the germline V gene. CDR3 length: 13 amino acids. The germline V and J ends were trimmed by 0 bases and 4 bases, with 6 bases remaining between them. CDR3: CASSQDAVTEAFF. The CDR3 DNA sequence: TGCGCCAGCAGCCAAGATGCGGTCACTGAAGCTTTCTTT.

This clone was seen more than once but under ten times. The rearrangement links TRBV5-6 to TRBJ1-3; 9 nucleotides agree with TRBD1. The V gene's germline CDR1 is SGHDT and CDR2 YYEEEE. CDR3 length equals 15 residues. J lost 2 bases, V lost 0 bases, and 0 bases had no gene match. DNA of the CDR3: TGTGCCAGCAGCTTGGGGGACAGGGCTGGAAACACCATATATTTT. Amino acid sequence: CASSLGDRAGNTIYF.

This chain links TRBV27 with TRBJ1-4; possible D gene TRBD1, 5 bases. V was clipped by 5 bases and J by 10 bases, with 14 bases between them. The CDR3 has 13 amino acids. Germline CDR1 MNHEY, CDR2 SMNVEV (reference sequence). CDR3 residues: CASSTRGERKLFF. For the CDR3, the DNA is TGTGCCAGCAGTACCCGGGGGGAGAGAAAACTGTTTTTT.

The V gene is TRBV2, the J gene TRBJ2-4, with D maybe TRBD2 (5 bases). Germline loops: CDR1 SNHLY, CDR2 FYNNEI. The V gene lost 5 bases and the J gene lost 0 bases, with 11 bases spanning the gap. This CDR3 is built from 15 residues. CDR3: CASSPGVLAKNIQYF. The CDR3 DNA follows: TGTGCCAGCAGTCCCGGGGTCCTAGCCAAAAACATTCAGTACTTC. The variable domain in full, with the rest retrieved from reference TRBV2 and TRBJ2-4, is EPEVTQTPSHQVTQMGQEVILRCVPISNHLYFYWYRQILGQKVEFLVSFYNNEISEKSEIFDDQFSVERPDGSNFTLKIRSTKLEDSAMYFCASSPGVLAKNIQYFGAGTRLSVL.

The genes are TRBV5-1 and TRBJ1-2, with TRBD1 matching over 8 bases. This CDR3 is 16 amino acids long. Losses at the gene ends were 5 bases for V and 3 bases for J; bases not matched to a gene: 12. Germline-derived CDR1 and CDR2 are SGHRS and YFSETQ. The CDR3 region is CASSSTDRGYDYGYTF. CDR3 bases: TGCGCCAGCAGTTCTACCGACAGGGGCTACGACTATGGCTACACCTTC.

This chain connects TRBV30 to TRBJ2-6; no clear D gene. The length of the CDR3 is 16 residues. The germline V and J ends were trimmed by 2 bases and 0 bases, with 11 bases remaining between them. Germline-derived CDR1 and CDR2 are GTSNPN and SVGIG (reference sequence). CDR3 amino acids: CAWSSRVHSGANVLTF. The DNA of the CDR3 is TGTGCCTGGAGTTCCCGGGTCCACTCTGGGGCCAACGTCCTGACTTTC.

The chain combines TRBV20-1 with TRBJ2-5, with D possibly being TRBD2 (5 bases). The CDR3 is made up of 13 amino acids. V lost 3 bases and J lost 5, with 13 bases in between. CDR1 and CDR2 from the germline V gene are DFQATT and SNEGSKA (reference sequence). Here the CDR3 DNA reads TGCAGTGCTAGTTCCCGACGAGGGGAGACCCAGTACTTC. As protein: CSASSRRGETQYF.

The chain employs TRBV5-1 and TRBJ2-3; 10 bases are a match to TRBD2. Trimming removed 2 bases from V and 2 bases from J; junction bases left unmatched: 2. The CDR3 sequence is 15 residues long. The germline CDR1 and CDR2 sequences are SGHRS and YFSETQ. The DNA for the CDR3 is TGCGCCAGCAGCTTAGCGGGAGGGCCCACAGATACGCAGTATTTT. This gives the protein CASSLAGGPTDTQYF.

The rearrangement links TRBV4-2 to TRBJ2-1; 9 bases fit TRBD2. There are 15 residues in the CDR3. CDR1 and CDR2 from the germline V gene are LGHNA and YNFKEQ. V shed 3 bases, J shed 7 bases, and the junction held 7 bases outside the gene matches. The CDR3 reads CASSQSSGRRNEQFF. CDR3 in DNA: TGTGCCAGCAGCCAGTCGAGCGGGAGGCGGAATGAGCAGTTCTTC.